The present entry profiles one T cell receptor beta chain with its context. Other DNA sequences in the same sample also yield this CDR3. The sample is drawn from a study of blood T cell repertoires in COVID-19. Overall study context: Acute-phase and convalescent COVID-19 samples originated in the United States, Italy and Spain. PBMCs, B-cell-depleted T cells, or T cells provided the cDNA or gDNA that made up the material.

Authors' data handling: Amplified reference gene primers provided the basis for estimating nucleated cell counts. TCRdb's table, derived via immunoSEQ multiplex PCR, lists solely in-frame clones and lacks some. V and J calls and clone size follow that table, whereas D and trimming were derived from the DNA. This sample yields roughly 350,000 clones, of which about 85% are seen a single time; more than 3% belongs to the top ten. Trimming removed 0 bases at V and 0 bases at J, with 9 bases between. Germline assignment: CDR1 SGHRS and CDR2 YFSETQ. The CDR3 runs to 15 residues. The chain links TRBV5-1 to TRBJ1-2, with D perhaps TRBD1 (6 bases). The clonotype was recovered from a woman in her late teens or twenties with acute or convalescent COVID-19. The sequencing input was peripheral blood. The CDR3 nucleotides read TGCGCCAGCAGCTTGGAAGGGGGAGCTAACTATGGCTACACCTTC. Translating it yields CASSLEGGANYGYTF.